Below are 16 T cell receptor beta chains sequenced from a single sample in a study of brain T cells in children with intractable seizures. Sequencing was performed with immunoSEQ multiplex PCR; in TCRdb, only in-frame clones are kept and a portion is missing. The table lists approximately 110,000 clones, around 94% of them singletons. The sequenced sample was peripheral blood, obtained at surgery. The source of these receptors is a boy in the first two years of life with hemimegalencephaly and intractable seizures.

The chain carries TRBV6-5 and TRBJ2-7; D unresolved. Germline CDR1 reads MNHEY; CDR2 reads SVGAGI. CDR3 size: 15 residues. V was pared by 0 bases and J by 7 bases, with 16 bases between. This CDR3 reads CASSYSSKASREQYF. In DNA, the CDR3 is TGTGCCAGCAGTTACTCGTCCAAGGCCTCCCGTGAGCAGTACTTC.

About this clone itself: At one of its ends the junction is not consistent with the germline gene, which may arise from a read error. The chain carries TRBV28 and TRBJ1-2, with 8 bases aligning to TRBD1. CDR1 is MDHEN, CDR2 SYDVKM, per germline. The CDR3 consists of 14 residues. CDR3 nucleotides: TGTGCCAGCAGTTCAGGACAGGGAAACTGTGGCTACACCTTC. Residues: CASSSGQGNCGYTF.

The V and J genes are TRBV5-1 and TRBJ2-5; D call uncertain. Germline CDR1 is SGHRS and CDR2 is YFSETQ. This CDR3 contains 13 residues. V dropped 0 bases and J dropped 4 bases, with 7 bases sitting between them. Here the CDR3 reads CASSLGFTETQYF. The CDR3 region has the DNA TGCGCCAGCAGCTTGGGTTTTACAGAGACCCAGTACTTC.

The rearrangement links TRBV5-1 to TRBJ1-1; D is uncertain. CDR1 SGHRS and CDR2 YFSETQ come from the germline V gene. Between the trimmed V and J ends, which lost 5 bases and 2 bases, there was a span of 13 bases. The CDR3 is 14 residues long. The CDR3 reads CASRADGLNTEAFF. The CDR3 nucleotides are TGCGCCAGCAGGGCGGACGGGCTAAACACTGAAGCTTTCTTT.

The chain uses TRBV7-8 and TRBJ2-3; TRBD1 agrees at 8 bases. V dropped 0 bases and J dropped 1; count of bases not matched to a gene: 0. There are 15 residues in the CDR3. Germline V CDR1 and CDR2: SGHVS, FQNEAQ. As DNA, the CDR3 is TGTGCCAGCAGCTTAGCCAGGGGGCGCACAGATACGCAGTATTTT. It yields the protein CASSLARGRTDTQYF.

The chain recombines TRBV9 with TRBJ2-1, with a possible D match to TRBD1 (6 bases). This CDR3 spans 13 amino acids. Germline loops: CDR1 SGDLS, CDR2 YYNGEE. Trimming removed 4 bases from V and 12 bases from J, with 17 bases in between. The CDR3 DNA follows: TGTGCCAGCAGCTCAGCCCCGCAGGGGCCGCAGTTCTTC. Translating it yields CASSSAPQGPQFF. The full variable domain, completed using reference TRBV9 and TRBJ2-1, is DSGVTQTPKHLITATGQRVTLRCSPRSGDLSVYWYQQSLDQGLQFLIQYYNGEERAKGNILERFSAQQFPDLHSELNLSSLELGDSALYFCASSSAPQGPQFFGPGTRLTVL.

This clone was detected only a few times. The chain has TRBV29-1 and TRBJ1-2, with 7 positions matching TRBD1. The ends lost 7 bases at V and 8 bases at J; junction bases unmatched: 7. CDR1 and CDR2 (germline): SQVTM, ANQGSEA. CDR3 length: 11 residues. The CDR3 region is CSEGQERGYTF. The CDR3 bases are TGCAGCGAAGGACAGGAAAGGGGCTACACCTTC.

The chain employs TRBV6-5 and TRBJ1-3; no clear D gene. V was shortened by 2 bases and J by 0 bases, with 2 bases between the two germline ends. The germline CDR1 and CDR2 sequences are MNHEY and SVGAGI. The length of the CDR3 is 13 residues. DNA of the CDR3: TGTGCCAGCAGTTACAACTCTGGAAACACCATATATTTT. It translates to CASSYNSGNTIYF.

V is TRBV28 and J is TRBJ2-7; no reliable D call. Per germline, CDR1 MDHEN and CDR2 SYDVKM. With 5 bases removed from V and 0 bases from J, the gap between germline ends came to 11 bases. This CDR3 has 14 amino acids. The CDR3 region has the DNA TGTGCCAGCAGTCCCCGACGACTCTCCTACGAGCAGTACTTC. It codes for CASSPRRLSYEQYF.

The rearrangement joins TRBV6-5 to TRBJ2-2; D is possibly TRBD2 (6 bases). Germline values: CDR1 MNHEY, CDR2 SVGAGI. Deletions cut 6 bases from V and 6 bases from J, with 11 bases between. CDR3 length: 13 amino acids. The CDR3 sequence is CASRRLDAGELFF. The CDR3 DNA reads TGTGCCAGCAGACGACTAGATGCCGGGGAGCTGTTTTTT.

The V and J genes are TRBV6-5 and TRBJ2-2; no reliable D call. Trimming took 7 bases from V and 0 from J, leaving 12 bases between them. CDR1 MNHEY and CDR2 SVGAGI come from the germline V gene. The length of the CDR3 is 15 residues. The CDR3 protein is CASKERPTNTGELFF. CDR3 coding DNA: TGTGCCAGCAAGGAGCGTCCTACGAACACCGGGGAGCTGTTTTTT.

This chain links TRBV27 with TRBJ2-7; tentatively, D is TRBD2 (7 bases). This CDR3 is 15 amino acids long. Trimming removed 4 bases from V and 6 bases from J, with 19 bases in between. Germline assignment: CDR1 MNHEY and CDR2 SMNVEV (reference sequence). DNA for the CDR3: TGTGCCAGCAGTTGGGGCGGACCCGGGGGGCTCGAGCAGTACTTC. Encoded protein: CASSWGGPGGLEQYF.

The V and J genes are TRBV11-2 and TRBJ2-3, with 9 positions matching TRBD2. The junction had 3 bases not matched to a gene; V was cut back by 2 bases and J by 0 bases. CDR1 is SGHAT, CDR2 FQNNGV, per germline. The CDR3 extends over 16 amino acids. CDR3 loop: CASSLRLAASTDTQYF. CDR3 bases: TGTGCCAGCAGCTTACGACTAGCGGCCAGCACAGATACGCAGTATTTT.

The chain employs TRBV28 and TRBJ1-2; 8 positions match TRBD1. CDR1 is MDHEN, CDR2 SYDVKM, per germline. This CDR3 is built from 15 residues. The J segment lost 1 base and the V segment lost 6 bases, leaving 7 bases of the junction unmatched. The CDR3 is CASSAPGGGNYGYTF. The CDR3 DNA sequence: TGTGCCAGCAGCGCCCCAGGGGGCGGTAACTATGGCTACACCTTC.

The chain employs TRBV5-4 and TRBJ1-3; D not resolved. V lost 10 bases and J 0 bases, leaving 5 bases between the germline ends. This CDR3 is built from 11 residues. From germline, CDR1 is SGHNT and CDR2 YYREEE (reference sequence). The chain's CDR3 is CAGVSGNTIYF. DNA of the CDR3: TGTGCCGGCGTCTCTGGAAACACCATATATTTT.

This sequence joins TRBV5-1 and TRBJ1-5; possible D gene TRBD1, 5 bases. V was clipped by 4 bases and J by 0 bases, with 14 bases between them. The CDR3 spans 16 residues. Germline loops: CDR1 SGHRS, CDR2 YFSETQ. In DNA, the CDR3 is TGCGCCAGCAGCCCCCTGGGGGGATTTAGCAATCAGCCCCAGCATTTT. Translating it yields CASSPLGGFSNQPQHF.